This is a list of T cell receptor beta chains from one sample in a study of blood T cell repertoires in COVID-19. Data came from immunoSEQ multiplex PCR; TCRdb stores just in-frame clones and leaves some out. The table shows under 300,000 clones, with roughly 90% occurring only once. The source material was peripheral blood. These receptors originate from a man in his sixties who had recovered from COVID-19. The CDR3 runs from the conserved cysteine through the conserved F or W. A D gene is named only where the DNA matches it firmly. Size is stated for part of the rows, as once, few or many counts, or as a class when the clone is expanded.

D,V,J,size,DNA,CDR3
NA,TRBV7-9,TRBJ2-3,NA,TGTGCCAGCAGCTTAGATCAGAGGTGGAACACAGATACGCAGTATTTT,CASSLDQRWNTDTQYF
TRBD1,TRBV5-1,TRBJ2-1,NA,TGCGCCAGCAGTCCGGGACAGCTCTTGTTCTTC,CASSPGQLLFF
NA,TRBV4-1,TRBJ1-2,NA,TGCGCCAGCAGCCAAGTGGGGGGCTATGGCTACACCTTC,CASSQVGGYGYTF
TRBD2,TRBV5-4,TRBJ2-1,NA,TGTGCCAGCAGCTTGGCCACTAGCGGATACAATGAGCAGTTCTTC,CASSLATSGYNEQFF
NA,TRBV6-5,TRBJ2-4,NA,TGTGCCAGCAGTCCTCGCGGACTAGCCAAAAACATTCAGTACTTC,CASSPRGLAKNIQYF
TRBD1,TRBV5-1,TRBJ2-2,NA,TGCGCCAGCAGCTTGGCCCGGACAGGGGCCCCACTGGGGGAGCTGTTTTTT,CASSLARTGAPLGELFF
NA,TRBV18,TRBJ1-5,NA,TGTGCCAGCTCCGGAGGGGATGGCAATCAGCCCCAGCATTTT,CASSGGDGNQPQHF
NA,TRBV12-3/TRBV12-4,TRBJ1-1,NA,TGTGCCAGCAGTCTCCGGGGAAACACTGAAGCTTTCTTT,CASSLRGNTEAFF
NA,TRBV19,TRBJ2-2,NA,TGTGCCAGTAGTAACGCGGGGAAGAACACCGGGGAGCTGTTTTTT,CASSNAGKNTGELFF
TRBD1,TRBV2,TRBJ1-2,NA,TGTGCCAGCAGTGGGACAGGGGGCGTTTATGGCTACACCTTC,CASSGTGGVYGYTF
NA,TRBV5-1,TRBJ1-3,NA,TGCGCCAGCAGCCTCGGACAGTCTGGAAACACCATATATTTT,CASSLGQSGNTIYF
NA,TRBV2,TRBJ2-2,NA,TGTGCCAGCAGTGCCGGGACAACGAACACCGGGGAGCTGTTTTTT,CASSAGTTNTGELFF
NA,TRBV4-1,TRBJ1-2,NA,TGCGCCAGCAGCCAAGGCGGGGGAAGGTCATATGGCTACACCTTC,CASSQGGGRSYGYTF
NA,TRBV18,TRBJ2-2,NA,TGTGCCAGCTCACCAGGCAAGGGACAGAACACCGGGGAGCTGTTTTTT,CASSPGKGQNTGELFF
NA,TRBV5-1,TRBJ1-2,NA,TGCGCCAGCAGCGAACAGGGAGACTATGGCTACACCTTC,CASSEQGDYGYTF
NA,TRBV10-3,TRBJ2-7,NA,TGTGCCATCAGTATTGGACAGCGAGAGCAGTACTTC,CAISIGQREQYF
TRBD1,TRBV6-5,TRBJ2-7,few,TGTGCCAGCAGTCGAGACAGGGGTCACGAGCAGTACTTC,CASSRDRGHEQYF
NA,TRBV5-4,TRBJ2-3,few,TGTGCCAGCAGCTCCCGGGGGGCGAGTGCAGATACGCAGTATTTT,CASSSRGASADTQYF
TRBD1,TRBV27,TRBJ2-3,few,TGTGCCAGCAGTTTTAGGAAAAAGCAGGGGGGCACAGATACGCAGTATTTT,CASSFRKKQGGTDTQYF
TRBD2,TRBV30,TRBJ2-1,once,TGTGCCGGAAAAAAGAGGACAGGGGCTAGCGGGGGGGCAAATGAGCAGTTCTTC,CAGKKRTGASGGANEQFF
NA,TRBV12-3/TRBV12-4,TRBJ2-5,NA,TGTGCCAGCAGGCAAGACGGGAAAGAGACCCAGTACTTC,CASRQDGKETQYF
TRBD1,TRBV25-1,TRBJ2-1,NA,TGTGCCAGCATCAACAGGGGAAGGCAGTTCTTC,CASINRGRQFF
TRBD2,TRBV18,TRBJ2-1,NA,TGTGCCAGCTCACCACCCGGCGGGGGGGCGAAGAATGAGCAGTTCTTC,CASSPPGGGAKNEQFF
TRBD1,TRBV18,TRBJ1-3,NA,TGTGCCAGCTCACCAAAACAGGGGGCTGGAAACACCATATATTTT,CASSPKQGAGNTIYF
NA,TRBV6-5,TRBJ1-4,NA,TGTGCCAGCAACCGTCTTGGGGGCGAGGAAAAACTGTTTTTT,CASNRLGGEEKLFF
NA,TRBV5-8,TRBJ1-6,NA,TGTGCCAGCAGCTTGACCAGAGGGAGGTCCTATAATTCACCCCTCCACTTT,CASSLTRGRSYNSPLHF
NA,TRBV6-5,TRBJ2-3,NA,TGTGCCAGCAGCCCCGGGACATCTAGCACAGATACGCAGTATTTT,CASSPGTSSTDTQYF
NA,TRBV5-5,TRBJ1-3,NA,TGTGCCAGCAGCCGCGGGATGACAGCCTCTGGAAACACCATATATTTT,CASSRGMTASGNTIYF
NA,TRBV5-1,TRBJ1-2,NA,TGCGCCAGCAGCTTGGAGGGGGAATATGGCTACACCTTC,CASSLEGEYGYTF
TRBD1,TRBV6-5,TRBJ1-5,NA,TGTGCCAGCAGTTCCTTGACAGGGAGGCGAAATCAGCCCCAGCATTTT,CASSSLTGRRNQPQHF
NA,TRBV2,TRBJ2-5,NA,TGTGCCAGCAGTGGTGAGAGGCAGGAGACCCAGTACTTC,CASSGERQETQYF
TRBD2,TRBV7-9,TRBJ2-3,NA,TGTGCCAGCAGCTTTATTAGTAGCGGGGTGGGGGATACGCAGTATTTT,CASSFISSGVGDTQYF
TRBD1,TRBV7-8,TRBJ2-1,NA,TGTGCCAGCAGCCTCCGGGGGACAGGGATTTTCAATGAGCAGTTCTTC,CASSLRGTGIFNEQFF
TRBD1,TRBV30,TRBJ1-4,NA,TGTGCCTGGAGTCAAGGGGGCTGGAGTGGAGAAAAACTGTTTTTT,CAWSQGGWSGEKLFF
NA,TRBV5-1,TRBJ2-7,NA,TGCGCCAGCAGCTTGGCAACAGACAGCTACGAGCAGTACTTC,CASSLATDSYEQYF
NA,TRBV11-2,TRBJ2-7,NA,TGTGCCAGCAGCTTAGTTTTATATATGAACAGGATTACCCCTCTGGCGCAGTACTTC,CASSLVLYMNRITPLAQYF
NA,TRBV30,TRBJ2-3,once,TGTGCCTGGAGTATCACCGGAGATACGCAGTATTTT,CAWSITGDTQYF
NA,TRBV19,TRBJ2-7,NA,TGTGCCAGTAGTTCCTGGGAGCGTCGGAGTTTGAGCGAGCAGTACTTC,CASSSWERRSLSEQYF
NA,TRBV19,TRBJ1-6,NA,TGTGCCAGTAGTATCTTGAGGGCTGATTCAAATTCACCCCTCCACTTT,CASSILRADSNSPLHF
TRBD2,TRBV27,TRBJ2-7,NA,TGTGCCAGCAGTTTATCGATCCAGCCGGGACTAGCGGACGAGCAGTACTTC,CASSLSIQPGLADEQYF
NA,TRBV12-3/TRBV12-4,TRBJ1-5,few,TGTGCCAGCAGTACTCCCATAGAGCCCCAGCATTTT,CASSTPIEPQHF
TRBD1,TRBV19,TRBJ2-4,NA,TGTGCCAGTAGCCCGGCCGGGACAGGGGGTTCCAAAAACATTCAGTACTTC,CASSPAGTGGSKNIQYF
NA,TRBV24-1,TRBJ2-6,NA,TGTGCCACCAGTGATTGGGGCAGCTCTGGGGCCAACGTCCTGACTTTC,CATSDWGSSGANVLTF
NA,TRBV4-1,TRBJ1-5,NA,TGCGCCAGCAGCCAAGACAGGGCGCTAGGACAGCCCCAGCATTTT,CASSQDRALGQPQHF
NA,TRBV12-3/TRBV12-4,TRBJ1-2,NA,TGTGCCAGCAGCCAGAACAGCTATGGCTACACCTTC,CASSQNSYGYTF
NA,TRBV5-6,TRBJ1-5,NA,TGTGCCAGCAGCTCTAACCTGATGGACTCCAATCAGCCCCAGCATTTT,CASSSNLMDSNQPQHF
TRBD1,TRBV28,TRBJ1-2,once,TGTGCCAGCAGTTTACCGGGACAGGGGGTGGTCTATGGCTACACCTTC,CASSLPGQGVVYGYTF
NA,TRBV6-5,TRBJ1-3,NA,TGTGCCACCTCAGGCTTTAACTCTGGAAACACCATATATTTT,CATSGFNSGNTIYF
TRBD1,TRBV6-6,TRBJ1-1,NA,TGTGCCAGCACTCTCAGACAGGGAGGCACTGAAGCTTTCTTT,CASTLRQGGTEAFF
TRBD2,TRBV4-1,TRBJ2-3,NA,TGCGCCAGCAGCCAAGACCAAACAGCGGGGGGGGCAGATACGCAGTATTTT,CASSQDQTAGGADTQYF
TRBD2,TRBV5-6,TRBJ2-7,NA,TGTGCCAGCAGCCCGGGACTAGCGGCCTACGAGCAGTACTTC,CASSPGLAAYEQYF
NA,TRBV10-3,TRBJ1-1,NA,TGTGCCATCAGTAAACAGGGAACAGACACTGAAGCTTTCTTT,CAISKQGTDTEAFF
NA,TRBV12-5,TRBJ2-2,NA,TGTGCTAGTGGTTCTAAACAGGGACCCAACACCGGGGAGCTGTTTTTT,CASGSKQGPNTGELFF
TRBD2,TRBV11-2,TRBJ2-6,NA,TGTGCCAGCAGCGCGAAACTAGCGGGGGGCTCTGGGGCCAACGTCCTGACTTTC,CASSAKLAGGSGANVLTF
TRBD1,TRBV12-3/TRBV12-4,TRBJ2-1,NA,TGTGCCAGCAGCCCAACAGGGGATGAGCAGTTCTTC,CASSPTGDEQFF
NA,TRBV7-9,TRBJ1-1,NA,TGTGCCAGCAGCTTACCCCCAGGGGAGGGGAACACTGAAGCTTTCTTT,CASSLPPGEGNTEAFF
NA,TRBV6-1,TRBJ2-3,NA,TGTGCCAGCAGTGACGGTCCAGGGACAGATACGCAGTATTTT,CASSDGPGTDTQYF